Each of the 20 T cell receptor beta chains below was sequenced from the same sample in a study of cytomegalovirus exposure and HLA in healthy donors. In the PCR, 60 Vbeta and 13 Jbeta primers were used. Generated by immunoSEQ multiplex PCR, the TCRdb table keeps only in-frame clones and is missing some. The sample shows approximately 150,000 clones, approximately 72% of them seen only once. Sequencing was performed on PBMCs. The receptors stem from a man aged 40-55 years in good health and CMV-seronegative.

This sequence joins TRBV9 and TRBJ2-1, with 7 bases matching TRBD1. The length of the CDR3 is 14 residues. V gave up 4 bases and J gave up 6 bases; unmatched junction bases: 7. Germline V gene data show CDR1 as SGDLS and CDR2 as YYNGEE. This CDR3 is CASSPWDSRNEQFF. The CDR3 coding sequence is TGTGCCAGCAGCCCCTGGGACAGCCGCAATGAGCAGTTCTTC.

This CDR3 reads CASSQEDGTGYSPLHF. For the CDR3, the DNA is TGCGCCAGCAGCCAAGAGGACGGGACAGGGTATTCACCCCTCCACTTT. The V and J genes are TRBV4-1 and TRBJ1-6; TRBD1 agrees at 9 bases. CDR3 length: 16 residues. J gave up 8 bases and V 0 bases, and 5 bases lay outside the gene matches. Germline lookup yields CDR1 MGHRA and CDR2 YSYEKL.

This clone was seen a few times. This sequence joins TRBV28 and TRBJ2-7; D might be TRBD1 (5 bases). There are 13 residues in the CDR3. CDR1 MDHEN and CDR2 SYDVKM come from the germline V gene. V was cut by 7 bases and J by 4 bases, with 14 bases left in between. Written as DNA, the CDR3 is TGTGCCAGCAATCCCGACAGCAATTACGAGCAGTACTTC. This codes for CASNPDSNYEQYF.

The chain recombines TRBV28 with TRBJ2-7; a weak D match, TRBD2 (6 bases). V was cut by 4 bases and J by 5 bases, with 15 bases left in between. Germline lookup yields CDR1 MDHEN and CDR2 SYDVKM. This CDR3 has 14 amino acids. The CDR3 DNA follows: TGTGCCAGCAGTTCCGCAGGCGGGACCCACGAGCAGTACTTC. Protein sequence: CASSSAGGTHEQYF. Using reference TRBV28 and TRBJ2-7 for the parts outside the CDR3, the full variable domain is DVKVTQSSRYLVKRTGEKVFLECVQDMDHENMFWYRQDPGLGLRLIYFSYDVKMKEKGDIPEGYSVSREKKERFSLILESASTNQTSMYLCASSSAGGTHEQYFGPGTRLTVT.

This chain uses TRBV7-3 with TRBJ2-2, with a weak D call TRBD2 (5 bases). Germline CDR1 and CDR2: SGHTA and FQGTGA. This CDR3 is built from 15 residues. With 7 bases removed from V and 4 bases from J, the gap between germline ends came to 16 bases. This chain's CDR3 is CASTPSPGFTGELFF. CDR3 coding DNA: TGTGCCAGCACCCCCAGCCCGGGGTTCACCGGGGAGCTGTTTTTT. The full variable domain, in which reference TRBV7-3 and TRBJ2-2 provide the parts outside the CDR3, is GAGVSQTPSNKVTEKGKYVELRCDPISGHTALYWYRQSLGQGPEFLIYFQGTGAADDSGLPNDRFFAVRPEGSVSTLKIQRTERGDSAVYLCASTPSPGFTGELFFGEGSRLTVL.

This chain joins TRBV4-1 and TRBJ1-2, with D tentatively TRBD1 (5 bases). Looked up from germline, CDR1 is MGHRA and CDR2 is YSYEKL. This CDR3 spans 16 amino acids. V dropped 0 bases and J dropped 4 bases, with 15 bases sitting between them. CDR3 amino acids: CASSQESLTVSYGYTF. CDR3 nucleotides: TGCGCCAGCAGCCAAGAATCACTGACAGTTAGCTATGGCTACACCTTC.

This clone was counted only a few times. CDR3 sequence reads: CAINGGNIGETQYF. The DNA of the CDR3 is TGTGCCATCAACGGCGGGAACATAGGGGAGACCCAGTACTTC. The chain joins TRBV10-3 to TRBJ2-5, with a weak D call TRBD2 (6 bases). CDR3 length: 14 residues. Germline values: CDR1 ENHRY, CDR2 SYGVKD. V was trimmed by 7 bases and J by 5 bases, leaving 17 bases between them.

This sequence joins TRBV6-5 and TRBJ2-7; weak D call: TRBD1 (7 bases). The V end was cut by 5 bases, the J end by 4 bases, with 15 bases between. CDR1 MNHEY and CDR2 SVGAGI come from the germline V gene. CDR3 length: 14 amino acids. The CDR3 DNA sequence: TGTGCCAGCAGTGGCGACAGGGACTTATACGAGCAGTACTTC. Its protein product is CASSGDRDLYEQYF.

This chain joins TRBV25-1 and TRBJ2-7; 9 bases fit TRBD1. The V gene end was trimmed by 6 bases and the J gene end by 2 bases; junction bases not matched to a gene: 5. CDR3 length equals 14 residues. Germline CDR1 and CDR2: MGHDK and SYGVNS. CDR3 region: CASRGQGGAYEQYF. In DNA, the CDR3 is TGTGCCAGCAGGGGACAGGGTGGAGCCTACGAGCAGTACTTC.

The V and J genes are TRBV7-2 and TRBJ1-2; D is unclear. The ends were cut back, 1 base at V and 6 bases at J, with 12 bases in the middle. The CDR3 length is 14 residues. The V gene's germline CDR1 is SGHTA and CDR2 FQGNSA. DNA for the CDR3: TGTGCCAGCAGCTTAGGAGGAGGGTCGAATGGCTACACCTTC. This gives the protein CASSLGGGSNGYTF.

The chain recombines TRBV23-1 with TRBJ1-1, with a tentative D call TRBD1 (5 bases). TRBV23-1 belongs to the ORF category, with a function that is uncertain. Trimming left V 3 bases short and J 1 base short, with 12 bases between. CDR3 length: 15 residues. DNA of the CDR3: TGCGCCAGCAGTCATTGGGGCAGGGAGAACACTGAAGCTTTCTTT. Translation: CASSHWGRENTEAFF.

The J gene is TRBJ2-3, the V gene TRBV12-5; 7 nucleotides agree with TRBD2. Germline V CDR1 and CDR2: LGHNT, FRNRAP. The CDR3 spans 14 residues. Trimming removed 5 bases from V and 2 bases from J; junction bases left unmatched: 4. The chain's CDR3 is CASGRGLDTDTQYF. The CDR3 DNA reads TGTGCTAGTGGTCGCGGACTAGACACAGATACGCAGTATTTT. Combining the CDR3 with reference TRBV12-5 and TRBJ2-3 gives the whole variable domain DARVTQTPRHKVTEMGQEVTMRCQPILGHNTVFWYRQTMMQGLELLAYFRNRAPLDDSGMPKDRFSAEMPDATLATLKIQPSEPRDSAVYFCASGRGLDTDTQYFGPGTRLTVL.

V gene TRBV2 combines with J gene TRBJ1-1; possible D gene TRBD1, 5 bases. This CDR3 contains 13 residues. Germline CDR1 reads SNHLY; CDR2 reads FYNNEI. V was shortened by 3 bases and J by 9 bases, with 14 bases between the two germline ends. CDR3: CASSDDWGRKAFF. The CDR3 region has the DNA TGTGCCAGCAGTGATGATTGGGGCCGAAAAGCTTTCTTT.

CDR3 sequence reads: CASSVEGGEAFF. The CDR3 DNA reads TGTGCCAGCAGCGTAGAAGGGGGTGAAGCTTTCTTT. The V gene is TRBV9, the J gene TRBJ1-1; the D gene is possibly TRBD1 (6 bases). The length of the CDR3 is 12 residues. Between the trimmed V and J ends, which lost 0 bases and 7 bases, there was a span of 7 bases. CDR1 SGDLS and CDR2 YYNGEE come from the germline V gene.

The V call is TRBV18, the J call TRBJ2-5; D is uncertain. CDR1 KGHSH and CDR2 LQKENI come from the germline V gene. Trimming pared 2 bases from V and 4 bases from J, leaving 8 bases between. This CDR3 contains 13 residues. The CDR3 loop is CASSPGRLETQYF. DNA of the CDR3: TGTGCCAGCTCACCAGGCCGATTAGAGACCCAGTACTTC.

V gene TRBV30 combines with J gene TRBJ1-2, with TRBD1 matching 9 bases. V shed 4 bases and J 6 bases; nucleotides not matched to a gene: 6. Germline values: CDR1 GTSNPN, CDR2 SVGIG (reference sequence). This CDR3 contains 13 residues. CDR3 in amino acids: CAWIHRGLNGYTF. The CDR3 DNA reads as TGTGCCTGGATCCACAGGGGGCTTAATGGCTACACCTTC.

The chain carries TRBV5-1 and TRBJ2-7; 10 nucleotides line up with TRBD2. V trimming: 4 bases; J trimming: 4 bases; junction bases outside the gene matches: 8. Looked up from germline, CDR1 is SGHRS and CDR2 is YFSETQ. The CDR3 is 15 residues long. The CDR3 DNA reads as TGCGCCAGCAGCCGTCGAGCGGGAGGGCCGTACGAGCAGTACTTC. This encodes CASSRRAGGPYEQYF.

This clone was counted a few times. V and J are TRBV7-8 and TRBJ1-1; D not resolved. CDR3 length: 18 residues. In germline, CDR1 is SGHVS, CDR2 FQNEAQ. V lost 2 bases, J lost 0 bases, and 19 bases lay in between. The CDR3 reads CASSLSAVLESMNTEAFF. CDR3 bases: TGTGCCAGCAGCTTATCCGCGGTGCTGGAGAGCATGAACACTGAAGCTTTCTTT. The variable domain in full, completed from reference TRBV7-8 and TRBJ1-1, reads GAGVSQSPRYKVAKRGQDVALRCDPISGHVSLFWYQQALGQGPEFLTYFQNEAQLDKSGLPSDRFFAERPEGSVSTLKIQRTQQEDSAVYLCASSLSAVLESMNTEAFFGQGTRLTVV.

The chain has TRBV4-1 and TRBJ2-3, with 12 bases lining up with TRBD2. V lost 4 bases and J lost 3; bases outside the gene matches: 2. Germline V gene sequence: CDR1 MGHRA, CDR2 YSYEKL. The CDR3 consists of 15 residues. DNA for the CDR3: TGCGCCAGCAGCCTGACTAGCGGGAGTACAGATACGCAGTATTTT. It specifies CASSLTSGSTDTQYF.

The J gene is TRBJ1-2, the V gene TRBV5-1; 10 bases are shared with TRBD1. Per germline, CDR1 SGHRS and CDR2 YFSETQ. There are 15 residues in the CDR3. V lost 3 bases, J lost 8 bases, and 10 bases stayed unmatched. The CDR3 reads CASSSAGTGVEGYTF. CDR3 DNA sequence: TGCGCCAGCAGCTCCGCCGGGACAGGGGTAGAAGGCTACACCTTC.